One sample yielded the 32 T cell receptor beta chains listed below, sequenced in a study of CD8 T cells in Susac syndrome. Reverse transcription of roughly 0.5 to 1 ug RNA used random hexamers. MiXCR was run by TCRdb on the immunoSEQ multiplex PCR reads, yielding one entry per CDR3 protein. This sample has just over 150,000 distinct CDR3 sequences, with roughly 94% found just once. The source material was CD8+ T cells from PBMCs. Source of these receptors: a human donor with multiple sclerosis.

The J gene is TRBJ2-7, the V gene TRBV27, with D unresolved. CDR1 is MNHEY, CDR2 SMNVEV, per germline (reference sequence). V was clipped by 5 bases and J by 2 bases, with 19 bases between them. The CDR3 totals 16 residues. In DNA, the CDR3 is TGTGCCAGCAGTCTCAGCGCAGGAGAATTTACCTACGAGCAGTACTTC. This encodes CASSLSAGEFTYEQYF.

V and J are TRBV19 and TRBJ1-5; D gene unclear. Germline V gene lookup returns CDR1 LNHDA and CDR2 SQIVND (reference sequence). The germline V and J ends were trimmed by 7 bases and 7 bases, with 20 bases remaining between them. CDR3 length equals 15 residues. The CDR3 sequence: CASTNFNFRWQPQHF. DNA of the CDR3: TGTGCCAGTACCAATTTCAACTTTCGGTGGCAGCCCCAGCATTTT.

This chain uses TRBV30 with TRBJ2-7, with 7 bases fitting TRBD2. The CDR3 spans 11 residues. With 5 bases clipped from V and 5 bases from J, the junction kept 3 bases outside the gene matches. Looked up from germline, CDR1 is GTSNPN and CDR2 is SVGIG (reference sequence). The CDR3 DNA reads TGTGCCTGGGTGCGGGGGAACGAGCAGTACTTC. Its translation is CAWVRGNEQYF.

The CDR3 DNA reads TGTGCCAGCAGAGACCAGACGGGAACTGAAGCTTTCTTT. Its translation: CASRDQTGTEAFF. The chain links TRBV2 to TRBJ1-1; D uncertain. Looked up from germline, CDR1 is SNHLY and CDR2 is FYNNEI. The CDR3 is 13 amino acids. Trimming took off 6 bases at V and 5 bases at J, with 13 bases between the two ends.

V is TRBV2 and J is TRBJ2-2; D remains unclear. V was trimmed by 2 bases and J by 5 bases, leaving 15 bases between them. CDR1 and CDR2 (germline): SNHLY, FYNNEI. CDR3 size: 16 residues. The CDR3 spells CASSEIGPWETGELFF. For the CDR3, the DNA is TGTGCCAGCAGTGAAATCGGGCCTTGGGAAACCGGGGAGCTGTTTTTT.

This clonotype was detected once. The J gene is TRBJ2-1, the V gene TRBV29-1; no reliable D call. The CDR3 is 8 residues long. Germline CDR1 SQVTM, CDR2 ANQGSEA. Trimming pared 3 bases from V and 9 bases from J, leaving 0 bases between. CDR3: CSVDEQFF. In DNA form, the CDR3 reads TGCAGCGTTGATGAGCAGTTCTTC.

The chain has TRBV4-1 and TRBJ1-3; D gene ambiguous. CDR3 length: 16 amino acids. From germline, CDR1 is MGHRA and CDR2 YSYEKL. The V and J ends lost 4 bases and 2 bases respectively, with 15 bases between them. CDR3 coding DNA: TGCGCCAGCAGCCCCCCTGTCGGAGGTCCTGGAAACACCATATATTTT. Protein product: CASSPPVGGPGNTIYF.

V and J are TRBV7-8 and TRBJ1-5; D call uncertain. The CDR3 contains 13 residues. The germline CDR1 and CDR2 sequences are SGHVS and FQNEAQ. Trimming pared 5 bases from V and 4 bases from J, leaving 9 bases between. CDR3 sequence: CASSPGRNQPQHF. The CDR3 DNA reads as TGTGCCAGCAGCCCGGGGAGGAATCAGCCCCAGCATTTT.

The rearrangement uses TRBV7-8 and TRBJ2-5, with 10 bases lining up with TRBD1. Germline CDR1 is SGHVS and CDR2 is FQNEAQ. V lost 6 bases, J lost 5 bases, and 12 bases stayed unmatched. The CDR3 covers 16 residues. CDR3 nucleotide sequence: TGTGCCAGCAGTGTCCTACCGGGACAGGGGAGGGAGACCCAGTACTTC. Residues: CASSVLPGQGRETQYF. Combining the CDR3 with reference TRBV7-8 and TRBJ2-5 gives the whole variable domain GAGVSQSPRYKVAKRGQDVALRCDPISGHVSLFWYQQALGQGPEFLTYFQNEAQLDKSGLPSDRFFAERPEGSVSTLKIQRTQQEDSAVYLCASSVLPGQGRETQYFGPGTRLLVL.

The chain employs TRBV2 and TRBJ2-3; D gene ambiguous. The CDR3 sequence is 10 residues long. Germline-derived CDR1 and CDR2 are SNHLY and FYNNEI. The V end lost 8 bases, the J end lost 4 bases, and 4 bases lay between the germline ends. For the CDR3, the DNA is TGTGCCAGCGTTTCAGATACGCAGTATTTT. It encodes CASVSDTQYF.

This chain joins TRBV9 and TRBJ1-4; 8 positions agree with TRBD1. Germline lookup yields CDR1 SGDLS and CDR2 YYNGEE. The CDR3 consists of 15 residues. V lost 4 bases, J lost 8 bases, and 10 bases stayed unmatched. The CDR3 DNA is TGTGCCAGCAGCCCCCAGGGCAGGGGGCGAGAAAAACTGTTTTTT. Amino acid sequence: CASSPQGRGREKLFF.

This chain uses TRBV27 with TRBJ2-7, with D unclear. This CDR3 contains 14 residues. Germline CDR1 and CDR2: MNHEY and SMNVEV (reference sequence). The ends were cut back, 5 bases at V and 1 base at J, with 12 bases in the middle. The DNA for the CDR3 is TGTGCCAGCAGTGGTGGGGTAACTTCCTACGAGCAGTACTTC. Amino acid sequence: CASSGGVTSYEQYF.

The rearrangement links TRBV13 to TRBJ2-5; D tentatively reads TRBD1 or TRBD2 (5 bases each). This CDR3 is built from 16 residues. In germline, CDR1 is PRHDT, CDR2 FYEKMQ (reference sequence). V lost 0 bases and J lost 5, with 16 bases in between. Here the CDR3 DNA reads TGTGCCAGCAGCTTAGGCCGGGGCGTACCACGGGAGACCCAGTACTTC. Translation gives CASSLGRGVPRETQYF.

This CDR3 is CASSQSQGLVETQYF. CDR3 nucleotide sequence: TGCGCCAGCAGCCAGTCACAGGGCCTGGTGGAGACCCAGTACTTC. The chain combines TRBV4-1 with TRBJ2-5; a weak D match, TRBD1 (6 bases). The CDR3 has 15 residues. Trimming shortened V by 3 bases and J by 5 bases, and 16 bases separated the two germline ends. Germline CDR1 reads MGHRA; CDR2 reads YSYEKL.

The chain joins TRBV3-1 to TRBJ2-1; 8 positions match TRBD2. The J segment lost 9 bases and the V segment lost 1 base, leaving 14 bases of the junction unmatched. The CDR3 runs 17 residues. Germline assignment: CDR1 LGHDT and CDR2 YNNKEL (reference sequence). CDR3 residues: CASSQGPAGAPRGEQFF. The CDR3 nucleotides read TGTGCCAGCAGCCAAGGTCCAGCGGGGGCCCCCAGGGGTGAGCAGTTCTTC.

The chain couples TRBV20-1 to TRBJ1-3; 8 nucleotides match TRBD1. Losses at the gene ends were 5 bases for V and 4 bases for J; bases not matched to a gene: 7. The germline V gene encodes CDR1 DFQATT and CDR2 SNEGSKA (reference sequence). The CDR3 loop spans 14 amino acids. This CDR3 reads CSAPGQGTGNTIYF. The CDR3 nucleotides are TGCAGTGCTCCCGGACAGGGTACAGGAAACACCATATATTTT.

V and J are TRBV7-9 and TRBJ2-2; unclear D gene. The V end lost 11 bases, the J end lost 6 bases, and 10 bases lay between the germline ends. The CDR3 totals 11 residues. Germline V gene data show CDR1 as SEHNR and CDR2 as FQNEAQ (reference sequence). CDR3 bases: TGTGCCTCCGACTCAGCCGGGGAGCTGTTTTTT. This encodes CASDSAGELFF.

The CDR3 nucleotides are TGTGCCAGCAGCCAAGATAAGGGGGGTACCGTGAATGAGCAGTTCTTC. Translated, it gives CASSQDKGGTVNEQFF. The chain employs TRBV4-2 and TRBJ2-1; the D call may be TRBD1 or TRBD2 (6 bases each). The CDR3 length is 16 residues. V was pared by 0 bases and J by 7 bases, with 16 bases between. Looked up from germline, CDR1 is LGHNA and CDR2 is YNFKEQ.

This clonotype showed up just once. The chain couples TRBV28 to TRBJ2-7; 10 bases align to TRBD1. V was pared by 7 bases and J by 5 bases, with 5 bases of the junction left unmatched. Germline V gene lookup returns CDR1 MDHEN and CDR2 SYDVKM. This CDR3 has 13 residues. The CDR3 loop is CASIGTGAHEQYF. The CDR3, as DNA: TGTGCCAGCATCGGGACAGGGGCCCACGAGCAGTACTTC.

This clonotype was found a few times. The chain couples TRBV3-1 to TRBJ2-7; 9 nucleotides match TRBD1. The germline V gene has CDR1 LGHDT and CDR2 YNNKEL (reference sequence). The V and J ends lost 4 bases and 3 bases, in that order; junction bases with no gene match: 4. This CDR3 has 14 residues. The CDR3, as DNA: TGTGCCAGCAGCCCAAGGACAGGGGTCTACGAGCAGTACTTC. Protein: CASSPRTGVYEQYF.

The V call is TRBV29-1, the J call TRBJ2-3; TRBD2 aligns across 8 bases. The germline CDR1 and CDR2 sequences are SQVTM and ANQGSEA. The CDR3 has 14 amino acids. Unmatched junction bases numbered 6, after V lost 3 bases and J lost 4 bases. CDR3 loop: CSVDGGVSADTQYF. CDR3 coding DNA: TGCAGCGTTGACGGGGGGGTTTCGGCAGATACGCAGTATTTT.

The chain carries TRBV20-1 and TRBJ1-1, with D maybe TRBD1 (5 bases). The length of the CDR3 is 12 residues. The germline V gene encodes CDR1 DFQATT and CDR2 SNEGSKA (reference sequence). V shed 3 bases and J shed 4 bases, with 9 bases lying between them. The CDR3 nucleotides are TGCAGTGCTAGTATGGGGGGCACTGAAGCTTTCTTT. Protein product: CSASMGGTEAFF.

This chain links TRBV15 with TRBJ1-6; 7 nucleotides agree with TRBD1. The CDR3 runs to 15 residues. Germline CDR1 reads LNHNV; CDR2 reads YYDKDF (reference sequence). The trim removed 3 bases at V and 5 bases at J, leaving 4 bases unmatched. The CDR3 DNA reads TGTGCCACCAGCAGCGACAGGGCCCATAATTCACCCCTCCACTTT. Its translation: CATSSDRAHNSPLHF.

J is TRBJ2-3 and V is TRBV24-1, with 7 nucleotides matching TRBD1. The CDR3 spans 15 residues. Germline CDR1 is KGHDR and CDR2 is SFDVKD. Losses at the gene ends were 7 bases for V and 1 base for J; bases not matched to a gene: 7. This CDR3 is CATSPTGTGTDTQYF. In nucleotides, the CDR3 is TGTGCCACCAGCCCGACAGGGACGGGCACAGATACGCAGTATTTT.

The chain joins TRBV12-3 or TRBV12-4 to TRBJ2-7; D is possibly TRBD1 or TRBD2 (6 bases each). The CDR3 extends over 15 amino acids. Trimming removed 4 bases from V and 2 bases from J, with 15 bases in between. DNA of the CDR3: TGTGCCAGCAGTTGGGGGGCAGGAGGGACCTACGAGCAGTACTTC. This encodes CASSWGAGGTYEQYF.

V usage is TRBV7-7 and J usage is TRBJ2-7, with 8 nucleotides matching TRBD1. This CDR3 comprises 13 residues. Germline loops: CDR1 SSHAT, CDR2 FNYEAQ (reference sequence). V shed 5 bases and J 6 bases; nucleotides not matched to a gene: 6. DNA for the CDR3: TGTGCCAGCAGCAGGACAGGGTGGAGCGAGCAGTACTTC. Amino acid sequence: CASSRTGWSEQYF.

The chain combines TRBV30 with TRBJ2-1; TRBD2 matches 7 bases. Germline CDR1 GTSNPN, CDR2 SVGIG (reference sequence). This CDR3 contains 15 residues. V trimming: 0 bases; J trimming: 5 bases; junction bases outside the gene matches: 7. CDR3 coding DNA: TGTGCCTGGAGTGTAATCGGGGGGACCCACAATGAGCAGTTCTTC. Its translation: CAWSVIGGTHNEQFF.

The genes are TRBV25-1 and TRBJ2-4, with D possibly being TRBD1 (5 bases). CDR1 and CDR2 (germline): MGHDK, SYGVNS. This CDR3 has 16 residues. The V end lost 2 bases, the J end lost 0 bases, and 11 bases lay between the germline ends. The CDR3 sequence is CASSETRQLAKNIQYF. The CDR3 coding sequence is TGTGCCAGCAGTGAAACCAGACAGCTAGCCAAAAACATTCAGTACTTC.

This chain joins TRBV28 and TRBJ2-4; D remains unclear. The CDR3 has 12 residues. V lost 8 bases, J lost 4 bases, and 9 bases lay in between. CDR1 and CDR2 from the germline V gene are MDHEN and SYDVKM. For the CDR3, the DNA is TGTGCCAGCTGCGTCAGGAAAAACATTCAGTACTTC. Translation gives CASCVRKNIQYF.

V and J are TRBV27 and TRBJ2-4; D unresolved. Germline assignment: CDR1 MNHEY and CDR2 SMNVEV (reference sequence). This CDR3 region has 14 residues. Trimming removed 6 bases at V and 0 bases at J, with 9 bases between. The CDR3 DNA reads TGTGCCAGCAGGGAGTCCGGAGCCAAAAACATTCAGTACTTC. This sequence encodes CASRESGAKNIQYF.

This chain connects TRBV3-1 to TRBJ1-1; TRBD1 matches 7 bases. V was pared by 1 base and J by 4 bases, with 15 bases of the junction left unmatched. CDR1 is LGHDT, CDR2 YNNKEL, per germline (reference sequence). The CDR3 totals 18 residues. The CDR3 loop is CASSQVFRKTGRVTEAFF. In nucleotides, the CDR3 is TGTGCCAGCAGCCAAGTTTTCCGGAAGACAGGGAGGGTCACTGAAGCTTTCTTT.

The V and J genes are TRBV27 and TRBJ2-7, with TRBD1 matching 8 bases. This CDR3 is 13 amino acids long. Germline V gives CDR1 MNHEY, CDR2 SMNVEV (reference sequence). J gave up 0 bases and V 7 bases, and 2 bases lay outside the gene matches. The DNA for the CDR3 is TGTGCCAGCACCGACAGGGGCTCCTACGAGCAGTACTTC. Its protein product is CASTDRGSYEQYF.